The rows below give T cell receptor beta chains drawn from one sample of a study of T-cell reconstitution after alpha-beta-depleted transplantation in children. Each CDR3 protein is one row after TCRdb ran MiXCR on the PCR reads. The profile covers 490,000 or so distinct CDR3 sequences, with around an eighth appearing a single time and around 5.6% taken by the ten largest. This specimen was PBMCs from the stem cell graft donor, taken from the stem cell graft. The receptors were sampled from a human donor who donated a stem cell graft to a child with combined immunodeficiency. Both conserved end residues are part of each CDR3. Fields, in order: V gene, clone size, J gene, D gene, CDR3 protein, CDR3 DNA. D genes are given only for firm matches. Only some rows state a clone size, as once, few, many or a class for expanded clones.

v_call: TRBV29-1; clone_size: NA; j_call: TRBJ1-3; d_call: NA; cdr3_aa: CSVVRGSGNTIYF; cdr3_nt: TGCAGCGTCGTTAGAGGCTCTGGAAACACCATATATTTT
v_call: TRBV20-1; clone_size: few; j_call: TRBJ1-1; d_call: TRBD1; cdr3_aa: CSAKSGQVSLRAFF; cdr3_nt: TGCAGTGCTAAATCGGGACAGGTCTCTCTGAGGGCTTTCTTT
v_call: TRBV5-5; clone_size: NA; j_call: TRBJ2-7; d_call: NA; cdr3_aa: CASSIGAGRSYEQYF; cdr3_nt: TGTGCCAGCAGCATTGGGGCAGGGAGGTCCTACGAGCAGTACTTC
v_call: TRBV12-3/TRBV12-4; clone_size: NA; j_call: TRBJ2-7; d_call: NA; cdr3_aa: CASSPRAGESSYEQYF; cdr3_nt: TGTGCCAGCTCCCCCCGCGCCGGGGAGAGCTCCTACGAGCAGTACTTC
v_call: TRBV4-3; clone_size: few; j_call: TRBJ2-2; d_call: NA; cdr3_aa: CASSQARDGELFF; cdr3_nt: TGCGCCAGCAGCCAAGCCCGGGACGGGGAGCTGTTTTTT
v_call: TRBV12-3/TRBV12-4; clone_size: NA; j_call: TRBJ2-7; d_call: NA; cdr3_aa: CASTTPPGRNSYEQYF; cdr3_nt: TGTGCCAGCACAACCCCCCCGGGACGGAACTCCTACGAGCAGTACTTC
v_call: TRBV19; clone_size: NA; j_call: TRBJ2-1; d_call: TRBD2; cdr3_aa: CASSMVAGVPNNEQFF; cdr3_nt: TGTGCCAGTAGTATGGTAGCGGGAGTTCCCAACAATGAGCAGTTCTTC
v_call: TRBV6-1; clone_size: few; j_call: TRBJ2-2; d_call: TRBD1; cdr3_aa: CASSHRQGSGELFF; cdr3_nt: TGTGCCAGCAGCCATCGACAGGGGTCCGGGGAGCTGTTTTTT
v_call: TRBV15; clone_size: few; j_call: TRBJ2-1; d_call: NA; cdr3_aa: CATSRDVARNEQFF; cdr3_nt: TGTGCCACCAGCAGAGATGTAGCGAGAAATGAGCAGTTCTTC
v_call: TRBV7-6; clone_size: NA; j_call: TRBJ2-3; d_call: NA; cdr3_aa: CASSLRSGASTDTQYF; cdr3_nt: TGTGCCAGCAGCTTAAGGAGTGGGGCTAGCACAGATACGCAGTATTTT
v_call: TRBV6-5; clone_size: few; j_call: TRBJ2-2; d_call: TRBD1; cdr3_aa: CASSYTGTGGDTGELFF; cdr3_nt: TGTGCCAGCAGTTACACTGGGACAGGGGGCGACACCGGGGAGCTGTTTTTT
v_call: TRBV10-3; clone_size: NA; j_call: TRBJ1-2; d_call: NA; cdr3_aa: CAITSVGGYYGYTF; cdr3_nt: TGTGCCATCACCTCGGTGGGGGGCTACTATGGCTACACCTTC
v_call: TRBV2; clone_size: NA; j_call: TRBJ1-2; d_call: NA; cdr3_aa: CASRHQLNYGYTF; cdr3_nt: TGTGCCAGCCGGCACCAGCTAAACTATGGCTACACCTTC
v_call: TRBV12-3/TRBV12-4; clone_size: NA; j_call: TRBJ1-1; d_call: NA; cdr3_aa: CASSFRLGKGRITEAFF; cdr3_nt: TGTGCCAGCAGTTTTAGATTGGGGAAGGGAAGGATCACTGAAGCTTTCTTT
v_call: TRBV25-1; clone_size: many; j_call: TRBJ2-7; d_call: NA; cdr3_aa: CASSEWTTEQYF; cdr3_nt: TGTGCCAGCAGTGAATGGACTACTGAGCAGTACTTC
v_call: TRBV20-1; clone_size: many; j_call: TRBJ2-1; d_call: NA; cdr3_aa: CSGRGKPSSNEQFF; cdr3_nt: TGCAGTGGGAGGGGCAAGCCAAGTTCCAATGAGCAGTTCTTC
v_call: TRBV7-6; clone_size: NA; j_call: TRBJ1-5; d_call: TRBD1; cdr3_aa: CASSRDREGNQPQHF; cdr3_nt: TGTGCCAGCAGCCGGGACAGGGAGGGCAATCAGCCCCAGCATTTT
v_call: TRBV12-3/TRBV12-4; clone_size: few; j_call: TRBJ2-5; d_call: TRBD1; cdr3_aa: CASSLGTGYAQYF; cdr3_nt: TGTGCCAGCAGTCTGGGGACAGGCTACGCCCAGTACTTC
v_call: TRBV5-1; clone_size: few; j_call: TRBJ2-7; d_call: NA; cdr3_aa: CASSSPRTRSSYEQYF; cdr3_nt: TGCGCCAGCAGCTCGCCTAGGACAAGATCCTCCTACGAGCAGTACTTC
v_call: TRBV7-8; clone_size: NA; j_call: TRBJ2-1; d_call: NA; cdr3_aa: CASSLAGGPVEQFF; cdr3_nt: TGTGCCAGCAGCTTAGCGGGGGGGCCTGTAGAGCAGTTCTTC
v_call: TRBV20-1; clone_size: few; j_call: TRBJ2-7; d_call: TRBD2; cdr3_aa: CSAEGGAGTSGRVFYEQYF; cdr3_nt: TGCAGTGCCGAGGGGGGCGCCGGGACTAGCGGGAGGGTTTTCTACGAGCAGTACTTC
v_call: TRBV21-1; clone_size: NA; j_call: TRBJ2-4; d_call: NA; cdr3_aa: CASSIPRLQERLAKNIQYF; cdr3_nt: TGTGCCAGCAGCATCCCGCGTCTCCAGGAGCGCCTAGCCAAAAACATTCAGTACTTC
v_call: TRBV12-3/TRBV12-4; clone_size: many; j_call: TRBJ2-2; d_call: NA; cdr3_aa: CASSLGRTNTGELFF; cdr3_nt: TGTGCCAGCAGTTTGGGACGGACGAACACCGGGGAGCTGTTTTTT
v_call: TRBV27; clone_size: NA; j_call: TRBJ1-6; d_call: TRBD1; cdr3_aa: CASSSQGATYNSPLHF; cdr3_nt: TGTGCCAGCAGTTCCCAGGGGGCGACCTATAATTCACCCCTCCACTTT